These 21 T cell receptor beta chains came from one sample sequenced in a study of T cells in Graves' hyperthyroidism and ophthalmopathy. The investigators amplified TCR beta CDR3 regions from RNA transcripts. A first-round RT-PCR of the TCR CDR3 used the HTBI primer set. Each CDR3 protein is one row after TCRdb ran MiXCR on the multiplex PCR reads. The sample lists hundreds of thousands of distinct CDR3 sequences, about 17% occurring once. The specimen was blood. The receptors originated from a woman younger than 45 with Graves' hyperthyroidism.

The V gene is TRBV7-3, the J gene TRBJ1-1; no firm D call. V was cut by 5 bases and J by 0 bases, with 10 bases left in between. This CDR3 has 14 residues. CDR1 is SGHTA, CDR2 FQGTGA, per germline. CDR3 region: CASSTNQMNTEAFF. CDR3 DNA sequence: TGTGCCAGCAGCACCAATCAAATGAACACTGAAGCTTTCTTT.

This clonotype has ten or more counts. The CDR3 loop reads CAWSVGTVPLNTEAFF. The CDR3 region has the DNA TGTGCCTGGAGTGTAGGTACAGTTCCCCTGAACACTGAAGCTTTCTTT. The rearrangement uses TRBV30 and TRBJ1-1; D is unclear. Germline V CDR1 and CDR2: GTSNPN, SVGIG (reference sequence). The length of the CDR3 is 16 residues. V was shortened by 0 bases and J by 0 bases, with 14 bases between the two germline ends.

This clonotype came up a few times. This chain connects TRBV14 to TRBJ2-1; 9 nucleotides agree with TRBD2. The CDR3 extends over 16 amino acids. Germline V gives CDR1 SGHDN, CDR2 FVKESK. V lost 6 bases, J lost 7 bases, and 13 bases stayed unmatched. The CDR3 bases are TGTGCCAGCAGACCCCTGGCGGGAGGGAGACAAAATGAGCAGTTCTTC. Translation gives CASRPLAGGRQNEQFF. The whole variable domain, remainder taken from reference TRBV14 and TRBJ2-1, is EAGVTQFPSHSVIEKGQTVTLRCDPISGHDNLYWYRRVMGKEIKFLLHFVKESKQDESGMPNNRFLAERTGGTYSTLKVQPAELEDSGVYFCASRPLAGGRQNEQFFGPGTRLTVL.

This clonotype was counted many times. V gene TRBV5-1 combines with J gene TRBJ2-1; D is unclear. Germline lookup yields CDR1 SGHRS and CDR2 YFSETQ. The length of the CDR3 is 15 residues. V lost 2 bases and J lost 8, with 17 bases in between. Here the CDR3 DNA reads TGCGCCAGCAGCTTTCACCCCATACTGAGCTATGAGCAGTTCTTC. Its protein is CASSFHPILSYEQFF.

As for this clonotype: An end of the junction does not agree with germline; a read error may underlie this. The chain links TRBV28 to TRBJ1-2; 7 bases line up with TRBD1. The V gene's germline CDR1 is MDHEN and CDR2 SYDVKM. The CDR3 totals 12 residues. CDR3 amino acids: CASSPNPRQGAF. CDR3 DNA sequence: TGTGCCAGCAGTCCAAACCCCCGACAGGGCGCCTTC.

The rearrangement joins TRBV6-1 to TRBJ2-1; TRBD2 matches at 9 bases. Germline V gene sequence: CDR1 MNHNS, CDR2 SASEGT. The CDR3 extends over 16 amino acids. With 5 bases clipped from V and 0 bases from J, the junction kept 5 bases outside the gene matches. The CDR3 loop is CASSQISGSSYNEQFF. DNA for the CDR3: TGTGCCAGCAGTCAGATTAGCGGGAGCTCCTACAATGAGCAGTTCTTC.

This clonotype has at least ten counts. The V gene is TRBV12-3 or TRBV12-4, the J gene TRBJ2-5; D tentatively reads TRBD1 or TRBD2 (5 bases each). CDR3 size: 14 residues. The V and J ends lost 4 bases and 1 base respectively, with 10 bases between them. The CDR3 bases are TGTGCCAGCAGTTCCGAGGGGTCCCAAGAGACCCAGTACTTC. Translating it yields CASSSEGSQETQYF.

This clonotype was found many times. V gene TRBV7-6 combines with J gene TRBJ2-7; the match to TRBD2 covers 8 bases. J gave up 0 bases and V 5 bases, and 6 bases lay outside the gene matches. This CDR3 region has 15 residues. The germline V gene has CDR1 SGHVS and CDR2 FNYEAQ. CDR3 coding DNA: TGTGCCAGCAGCCCCTTAGCGGGACTCTCCTACGAGCAGTACTTC. Encoded protein: CASSPLAGLSYEQYF.

There are a few counts of this clonotype. The CDR3 sequence: CASSPYRGKTGELFF. The CDR3, as DNA: TGTGCCAGCAGCCCATACAGGGGGAAGACCGGGGAGCTGTTTTTT. This rearrangement joins TRBV7-9 to TRBJ2-2; the match to TRBD1 covers 8 bases. Germline CDR1 and CDR2: SEHNR and FQNEAQ (reference sequence). CDR3 length: 15 amino acids. V trimming: 5 bases; J trimming: 5 bases; junction bases outside the gene matches: 7.

For the CDR3, the DNA is TGTGCCAGCAGCTTAACGGGGACTAGCGGGGAGGAGCTGTTTTTT. Translating gives CASSLTGTSGEELFF. The rearrangement uses TRBV7-3 and TRBJ2-2; 13 bases match TRBD2. The CDR3 contains 15 residues. With V trimmed by 0 bases and J by 10 bases, 2 bases remained unmatched. Germline V CDR1 and CDR2: SGHTA, FQGTGA.

This clonotype has at least ten counts. V and J are TRBV6-1 and TRBJ2-7; 9 nucleotides agree with TRBD1. V trimming: 2 bases; J trimming: 7 bases; junction bases outside the gene matches: 12. The CDR3 consists of 16 residues. Germline CDR1 reads MNHNS; CDR2 reads SASEGT. The CDR3 bases are TGTGCCAGCAGTGAAATCGGGACAGGGCGGAAAGGAGAGCAGTACTTC. Its translation: CASSEIGTGRKGEQYF.

This clonotype was detected only a few times. This chain connects TRBV6-5 to TRBJ2-7; weak D call: TRBD2 (6 bases). In germline, CDR1 is MNHEY, CDR2 SVGAGI. Between the trimmed V and J ends, which lost 2 bases and 2 bases, there was a span of 10 bases. The CDR3 length is 14 residues. The CDR3 nucleotides read TGTGCCAGCAGTTACGGGGACTCTACCTACGAGCAGTACTTC. Protein: CASSYGDSTYEQYF.

This clonotype was detected many times. The CDR3 DNA follows: TGCGCCAGCAGCCAATGGACAGGGGCAAGCGGGAGAGATACGCAGTATTTT. It translates to CASSQWTGASGRDTQYF. The chain employs TRBV4-3 and TRBJ2-3; D might be TRBD1 (9 bases). This CDR3 contains 17 residues. V lost 2 bases to trimming and J lost 5 bases, with 20 bases between them. CDR1 LGHNA and CDR2 YSLEER come from the germline V gene.

This rearrangement joins TRBV4-2 to TRBJ1-5; possibly TRBD1 for D (5 bases). Germline CDR1 and CDR2: LGHNA and YNFKEQ. The V end was cut by 1 base, the J end by 2 bases, with 9 bases between. This CDR3 has 15 residues. This chain's CDR3 is CASSQGQNGNQPQHF. The CDR3 DNA follows: TGTGCCAGCAGCCAAGGACAGAATGGCAATCAGCCCCAGCATTTT.

This clonotype was seen only a few times. This chain links TRBV30 with TRBJ2-1; D may be TRBD2 (5 bases). The CDR3 is 15 residues long. From germline, CDR1 is GTSNPN and CDR2 SVGIG (reference sequence). V was clipped by 2 bases and J by 8 bases, with 19 bases between them. CDR3 bases: TGTGCCTGGAGTTTAACCCGGGATCAGGACCATGAGCAGTTCTTC. Translation: CAWSLTRDQDHEQFF.

The rearrangement joins TRBV19 to TRBJ1-4, with D tentatively TRBD1 (6 bases). V was shortened by 3 bases and J by 8 bases, with 19 bases between the two germline ends. The CDR3 is 16 amino acids. CDR1 and CDR2 (germline): LNHDA, SQIVND (reference sequence). The CDR3 bases are TGTGCCAGTAGTATTTGGGCAGGGGATTTAAAAGAAAAACTGTTTTTT. It is translated as CASSIWAGDLKEKLFF.

The chain carries TRBV12-3 or TRBV12-4 and TRBJ1-1; TRBD1 might be the D (5 bases). The CDR3 runs to 12 residues. Trimming cost V 3 bases and J 11 bases, with 13 bases left between them. The CDR3 is CASSLGPGPAFF. CDR3 DNA: TGTGCCAGCAGTTTGGGACCGGGACCCGCTTTCTTT.

This clonotype came up once. This chain links TRBV6-2 or TRBV6-3 with TRBJ2-1; 8 bases match TRBD2. This CDR3 is 11 amino acids long. The junction had 5 bases not matched to a gene; V was cut back by 5 bases and J by 14 bases. Germline values: CDR1 MNHEY, CDR2 SVGEGT. The CDR3 reads CASSPGTREFF. CDR3 bases: TGTGCCAGCAGTCCCGGGACTAGGGAGTTCTTC.

This clonotype was counted once. V usage is TRBV7-2 and J usage is TRBJ2-1; D is perhaps TRBD2 (6 bases). The CDR3 loop spans 15 amino acids. Germline CDR1 reads SGHTA; CDR2 reads FQGNSA. Trimming took 2 bases from V and 3 from J, leaving 11 bases between them. Here the CDR3 reads CASSLTGEIYNEQFF. As DNA, the CDR3 is TGTGCCAGCAGCTTAACGGGAGAGATCTACAATGAGCAGTTCTTC.

The chain couples TRBV6-4 to TRBJ2-6; D remains unclear. The CDR3 is 14 residues long. Trimming took 0 bases from V and 2 from J, leaving 2 bases between them. Looked up from germline, CDR1 is MRHNA and CDR2 is SNTAGT. CDR3 amino acids: CASSDSAGANVLTF. The DNA of the CDR3 is TGTGCCAGCAGTGACTCTGCTGGGGCCAACGTCCTGACTTTC.

This clonotype was recorded many times. The chain recombines TRBV28 with TRBJ2-5, with 7 bases fitting TRBD1. This CDR3 is built from 15 residues. Per germline, CDR1 MDHEN and CDR2 SYDVKM. V shed 0 bases and J 9 bases; nucleotides not matched to a gene: 10. CDR3 residues: CASSLWGMPQGAQYF. CDR3 nucleotides: TGTGCCAGCAGTTTATGGGGCATGCCCCAGGGGGCCCAGTACTTC. The complete variable domain, with remaining parts taken from reference TRBV28 and TRBJ2-5, reads DVKVTQSSRYLVKRTGEKVFLECVQDMDHENMFWYRQDPGLGLRLIYFSYDVKMKEKGDIPEGYSVSREKKERFSLILESASTNQTSMYLCASSLWGMPQGAQYFGPGTRLLVL.